Included here is one TCR beta chain sequence, with context. The antigen is undetermined. The source of the sample is a study of post-analysis software for immune sequencing data. In the study overall: The courses of disease that were included comprised relapsing-remitting, secondary progressive and progressive-relapsing multiple sclerosis.

This CDR3 comprises 18 residues. The germline gives CDR1 SGHVS, CDR2 FQNEAQ. Unmatched junction bases numbered 12, after V lost 5 bases and J lost 1 base. The study, taken as a whole, reports: TRBV5-6, TRBV5-1 and TRBV20-1 belonged to a set of roughly five TRBV segments that were more frequent in patients than controls.

Every TCR beta cDNA library bore unique molecular identifiers. A single record per CDR3 protein comes from TCRdb applying MiXCR to the PCR reads. The data hold 700,000 to 900,000 distinct CDR3 sequences, with around 46% observed a single time. The rearrangement uses TRBV7-8 and TRBJ2-3, with 10 nucleotides matching TRBD2. The sequenced sample was blood. The sequence was obtained from a girl aged 5-17 years with multiple sclerosis. The CDR3 loop reads CASSPGLAAAGGTDTQYF. The CDR3 bases are TGTGCCAGCAGCCCCGGACTAGCGGCTGCGGGGGGCACAGATACGCAGTATTTT.